The TCR beta chain described here comes from a study of cytomegalovirus exposure and HLA in healthy donors. Notes on the study in general: Among TCR beta chains, those listed as cytomegalovirus-associated numbered around 180. There were reportedly fewer N-insertions in an Asian-associated ancestry cluster than the roughly 680-donor mean, in a later analysis. Specificity for CMV antigens was confirmed in vitro for three of the CMV-associated chains.

The PCR made use of 60 Vbeta and 13 Jbeta primers. In the original processing: Approximately 12 million of tens of millions of unique TCR beta chains were shared, per a later count. Here immunoSEQ multiplex PCR was the method, and the copy in TCRdb shows in-frame clones only, minus some. V, J and clone size are those of that table, while D and trimming were read from the DNA. The sample holds about 140,000 clones, about 80% seen once. CDR3 length: 15 residues. Germline V gene sequence: CDR1 MNHEY, CDR2 SMNVEV (reference sequence). The ends were cut back, 5 bases at V and 2 bases at J, with 13 bases in the middle. Points on this clone: As yet, its antigen is unknown.

Material: PBMCs. This sequence was found in a man aged 25 to 40 in good health and CMV-seronegative. The chain links TRBV27 to TRBJ1-5, with D possibly being TRBD1 (6 bases). Here the CDR3 DNA reads TGTGCCAGCAGTGCCGGGACACACGGCAATCAGCCCCAGCATTTT. Translated: CASSAGTHGNQPQHF.